This T cell receptor (beta chain) was captured in a study of cytomegalovirus exposure and HLA in healthy donors (dated by TCRdb to about 2017). About the investigation overall: An earlier analysis of about 530 of the donors reported 276 Gb of sequence data and 95 million to 140 million unique TCR beta sequences obtained from roughly 170 million T cells. The T cell repertoires of some 700 subjects were profiled by immunosequencing and related to cytomegalovirus serostatus. An early release that covered about 600 HLA-typed donors contained 300 to 350 gigabases of sequencing data and roughly 84 million unique TCR sequences. To study patterns of TCR occurrence, a later analysis re-analyzed previously published TCR beta repertoires from 650 to 750 donors and added high-resolution HLA genotyping. The number of typed donors differed by locus: about 629-630 for A, B, C, DRB1 and DQB1; some 500 for DQA1; some 610 for DPA1; and some 430 for DPB1. An earlier analysis of 587 of the donors applied high-throughput TCR beta sequencing to assess whether each TCR beta V gene segment acted as functional or pseudogenic. Among about 370 genotyped donors of the cohort, an average of roughly 230,000 unique TCR beta nucleotide sequences was sequenced per donor, of which 15% to 20% were non-productive. Five DR-DQ haplotypes were treated as single units for association and clustering because of strong linkage in the cohort. HLA typing included class I and class II loci at four-digit resolution. The genetic ancestry cluster associated with self-reported Caucasian donors included 81% of the roughly 400 genotyped donors. High-throughput TCR immunosequencing, statistical association of individual TCRs with disease status, and machine learning were combined to predict cytomegalovirus infection status. A separate validation cohort of 100 to 150 different subjects was used in addition to the roughly 700-subject first cohort. The study aimed to test whether signatures of past pathogen exposure could be identified by cataloging public T cell receptors. Donor age, sex, ethnicity and CMV serostatus were collected together with the repertoire data. In a later genetic analysis, genome-wide SNP genotypes for about 55% of the roughly 700 donors were used, and that subset was treated as a discovery cohort. Every repertoire in the discovery cohort had been generated on one and the same sequencing platform. The later analysis used no new phenotypic data to find candidate immune exposures, relying instead on TCR beta sequences and their occurrence across donors.

From cysteine to phenylalanine, the CDR3 is 12 amino acids long. The read is trimmed to its CDR3 DNA, 36 bases read in frame from base 1. The junction shows trimming of 9 bases on V and 1 base on J, plus 9 bases between the germline ends. CDR1 is given as MDHEN and CDR2 as SYDVKM, both from the germline V gene. The cohort consisted of approximately 670 healthy bone marrow donors. At the time of sampling, all cohort members were nominally healthy, though unrecorded immune exposures were likely present. Of the 666 cohort members, roughly 290 had a positive CMV serostatus and roughly 370 had a negative one, while no CMV serostatus was recorded for the donor. A peripheral blood sample was provided by each donor, and peripheral blood mononuclear cells were used for TCR beta sequencing. The Qiagen DNeasy Blood Extraction Kit was used to extract genomic DNA from the blood cell samples. The investigation overall reported the following: In a later analysis, most CMV-associated TCR beta chains were found to appear HLA-restricted, with HLA associations seemingly driven largely by CMV exposure. Three of the identified cytomegalovirus-associated TCR beta chains were confirmed in vitro to be specific for cytomegalovirus antigens. When HLA alleles, especially DR and DQ, strongly co-occurred, attributing TCR associations to individual alleles was difficult. In an earlier analysis of over 550 of the donors, most TCR beta V segments were observed in productive rearrangements about 90% or about 30% of the time, broadly matching IMGT annotations. The sequencing pipeline was judged likely to have produced a cluster of highly shared sequence variants as a technical artifact. Because HLA typing was missing for some donors at each locus, association tests included only the typed subset. While some public TCRs were present in many individuals, most TCR sequences turned up only very rarely across donors. In both the original and validation cohorts, the classifier was reported to diagnose cytomegalovirus status with high specificity and sensitivity. The study listed over 150 TCR beta chains as associated with cytomegalovirus. Some IMGT-functional V segments, including TRBV6-2 and TRBV6-3, could not be told apart with the 87-base-pair reads, so those segments were excluded. A later analysis reported that several top co-occurrence clusters appeared linked to parvovirus B19, influenza, CMV and Epstein-Barr virus. Immune exposure information for the cohort was limited to CMV serostatus. Correlated functional status among segregating V segments might be attributable to linkage disequilibrium, but an unknown experimental factor could not be ruled out. The presence/absence analyses assumed that sequencing depth was roughly uniform across donors, and that assumption may not be true. Because counts were too low, about 15 rarely observed V segments, including chromosome 9 orphons, were left out of the earlier analysis of some 640 of the donors. In a later analysis, TCR association rates were found to vary across HLA loci, with the most associated TCRs seen for DRB1 alleles and the fewest for HLA-C alleles. In a later genetic analysis, a missense DCLRE1C variant was associated with V-gene and J-gene trimming of TCR beta chains, and the association was replicated in an independent cohort. A later genetic analysis reported fewer N-insertions in productive TCRs among donors in an Asian-associated ancestry cluster than the roughly 670-donor mean. A further reported finding was that TCR beta sequences accurately predicted the HLA-A and HLA-B alleles for most subjects in the first cohort. Specific HLA alleles were associated with about 17,000 TCR beta sequences at a false discovery rate of 0.05 in a later analysis. This cohort had only TCR beta chains sequenced, and the lack of alpha or paired-chain data limited which features could be detected. A later analysis found that HLA-associated TCR beta chains were more clonally expanded and had lower generation probabilities than equally common non-associated chains. According to the authors, the approach could potentially be generalized to other disease states and immunological phenotypes.

The library was produced with the immunoSEQ multiplex PCR assay. A mixture of 60 forward primers for TCR Vbeta segments and 13 reverse primers for TCR Jbeta segments was used in the multiplex PCR. The CDR3 region of rearranged TCR beta genes was amplified from genomic DNA with a multiplex PCR assay. The Illumina HiSeq System was used to sequence the amplified TCR beta libraries as 87-base-pair reads. Per the source publication's procedure: A later analysis counted 75 million to 100 million unique TCR beta chains across the 700 or so repertoires, and roughly 11 million of these chains were shared by at least two donors. Raw reads were error-corrected and collapsed into unique sequences by a nearest-neighbor algorithm in which closely related sequences were merged to remove PCR and sequencing errors. To assign V, D and J gene segments, CDR3 sequences were aligned to IMGT reference sequences. Each retained sequence needed at least a six-nucleotide match to both a V gene segment and a J gene segment. A rearrangement counted as productive if the CDR3 had no stop codons and remained in frame with V and J, and every other rearrangement counted as non-productive. CDR3 was defined by IMGT convention, running from the second conserved V-encoded cysteine to the conserved J-encoded phenylalanine. In an earlier analysis of around 570 of the donors, sequences lacking an unambiguous match to a single V gene segment were excluded. An earlier analysis of 500 to 700 of the donors classified V segments as functional when productive rearrangements were above 56.7% and as segregating when the standard deviation between donors was above 5%. A statistical classification framework was built for diagnosing cytomegalovirus status from the catalog of TCR beta chain sequences. In a later analysis, TCR nucleotide sequences were compared against IMGT/GENE-DB human TR gene sequences so that V and J genes could be assigned. A later analysis assigned CDR3 sequences and most-parsimonious VDJ recombination scenarios with the TCRdist pipeline. In a later analysis, each TCR beta chain was defined by its CDR3 amino acid sequence together with its V-gene family, and reads without a unique V-gene family were excluded. As a way to deal with suspected cross-contamination and a sequencing artifact, a later analysis dropped over 550 nucleotide sequences that were highly shared and had low generation probability. A later analysis calculated a clonal expansion index for each public chain from normalized within-repertoire ranks of inferred template counts. Generation probabilities in a later analysis came from a VDJ recombination model fitted to out-of-frame rearrangements, and those results were checked against IGoR. In a later analysis, TCR-TCR, TCR-HLA and TCR-CMV co-occurrence was scored with hypergeometric tests, and a repertoire-size bias correction was applied to TCR pairs. In a later analysis, false discovery rates were estimated by permuting HLA or CMV assignments 20 times. A later analysis grouped co-occurring TCRs with DBSCAN, adding TCRdist sequence similarity when clustering within HLA-allele-positive subsets. Repertoires with fewer than 30,000 or more than 120,000 public chains, plus five repertoires with anomalous nucleotide sharing, were excluded from co-occurrence clustering. TCRdb's version of the immuneACCESS table is confined to in-frame rearrangements and falls short of the full clone set. An unresolved V gene accounts for under half of the shortfall where checked; the remainder is of unknown origin. The V and J calls and clone size were taken over from that table, and D and trimming were inferred from the DNA. The sample includes roughly 140,000 clones, with 79% observed a single time. The ten largest clones represent roughly 3.6% of the sample.

Points on this clone: It lacks a known antigen. Base-call qualities are not available, and no considerably larger clone is one nucleotide away.

Sequencing used PBMCs. The receptor's source is a human donor in good health. Recombination linked TRBV28 to TRBJ1-2; no D segment can be confidently identified. The DNA is TGTGCCAGTTTGACTGATAACTATGGCTACACCTTC. It translates as CASLTDNYGYTF.